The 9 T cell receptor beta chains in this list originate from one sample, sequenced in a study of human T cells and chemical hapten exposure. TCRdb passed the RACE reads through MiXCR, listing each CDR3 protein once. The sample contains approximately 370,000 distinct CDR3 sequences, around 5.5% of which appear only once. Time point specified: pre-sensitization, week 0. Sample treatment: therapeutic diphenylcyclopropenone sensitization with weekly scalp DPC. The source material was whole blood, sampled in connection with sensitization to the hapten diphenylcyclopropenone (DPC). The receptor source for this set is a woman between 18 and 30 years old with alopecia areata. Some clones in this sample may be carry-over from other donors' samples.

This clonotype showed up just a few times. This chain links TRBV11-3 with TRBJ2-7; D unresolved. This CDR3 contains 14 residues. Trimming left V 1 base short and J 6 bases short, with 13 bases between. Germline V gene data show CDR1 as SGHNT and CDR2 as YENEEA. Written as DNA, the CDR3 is TGTGCCAGCAGCTTAGTAGTGAGAGGCTCCGAGCAGTACTTC. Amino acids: CASSLVVRGSEQYF.

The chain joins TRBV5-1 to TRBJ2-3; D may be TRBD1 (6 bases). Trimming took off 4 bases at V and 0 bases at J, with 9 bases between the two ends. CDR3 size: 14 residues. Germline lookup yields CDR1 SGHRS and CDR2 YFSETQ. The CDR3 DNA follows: TGCGCCAGCAGCGCACAGGGAAGCACAGATACGCAGTATTTT. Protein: CASSAQGSTDTQYF. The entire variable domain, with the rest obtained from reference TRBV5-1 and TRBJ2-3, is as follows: KAGVTQTPRYLIKTRGQQVTLSCSPISGHRSVSWYQQTPGQGLQFLFEYFSETQRNKGNFPGRFSGRQFSNSRSEMNVSTLELGDSALYLCASSAQGSTDTQYFGPGTRLTVL.

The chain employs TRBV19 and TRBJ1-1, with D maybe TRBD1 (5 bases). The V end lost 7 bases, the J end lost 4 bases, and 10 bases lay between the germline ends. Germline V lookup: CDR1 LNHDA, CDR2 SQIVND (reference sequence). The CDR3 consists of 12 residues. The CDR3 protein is CASKRGGTEAFF. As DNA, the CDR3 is TGTGCCAGTAAAAGGGGAGGCACTGAAGCTTTCTTT.

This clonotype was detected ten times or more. CDR3 protein: CAINPGLENTQYF. DNA for the CDR3: TGTGCCATCAACCCGGGACTAGAGAATACGCAGTATTTT. The chain joins TRBV10-3 to TRBJ2-3, with 8 positions matching TRBD2. J was trimmed by 7 bases and V by 7 bases; bases with no gene match: 7. This CDR3 region has 13 residues. Germline V gives CDR1 ENHRY, CDR2 SYGVKD.

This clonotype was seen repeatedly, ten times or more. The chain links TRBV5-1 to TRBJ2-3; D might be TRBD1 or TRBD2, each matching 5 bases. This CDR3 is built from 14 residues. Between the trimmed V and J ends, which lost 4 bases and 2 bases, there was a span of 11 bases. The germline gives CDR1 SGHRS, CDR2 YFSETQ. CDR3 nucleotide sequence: TGCGCCAGCAGCCTAGGGACGGTCACAGATACGCAGTATTTT. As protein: CASSLGTVTDTQYF.

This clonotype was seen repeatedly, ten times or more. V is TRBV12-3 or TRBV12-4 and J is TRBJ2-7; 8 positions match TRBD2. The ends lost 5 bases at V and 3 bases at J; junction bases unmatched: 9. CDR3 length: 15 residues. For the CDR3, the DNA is TGTGCCAGCAGTCCTTTTAGCGGGGCCAGCTACGAGCAGTACTTC. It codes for CASSPFSGASYEQYF.

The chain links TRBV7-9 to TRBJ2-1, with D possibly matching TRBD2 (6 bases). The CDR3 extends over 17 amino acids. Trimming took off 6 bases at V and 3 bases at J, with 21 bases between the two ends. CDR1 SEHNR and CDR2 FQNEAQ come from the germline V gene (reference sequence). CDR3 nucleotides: TGTGCCAGCAGTCCACCCCCCGGGACTTTAAACTACAATGAGCAGTTCTTC. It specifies CASSPPPGTLNYNEQFF.

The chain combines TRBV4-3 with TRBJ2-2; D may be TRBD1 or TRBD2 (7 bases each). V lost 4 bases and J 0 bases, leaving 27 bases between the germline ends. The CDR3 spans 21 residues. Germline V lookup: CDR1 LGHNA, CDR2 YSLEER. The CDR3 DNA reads TGCGCCAGCAGCCCGTGGGGGGGTTGGGACAGCGAAATACCGAACACCGGGGAGCTGTTTTTT. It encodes CASSPWGGWDSEIPNTGELFF.

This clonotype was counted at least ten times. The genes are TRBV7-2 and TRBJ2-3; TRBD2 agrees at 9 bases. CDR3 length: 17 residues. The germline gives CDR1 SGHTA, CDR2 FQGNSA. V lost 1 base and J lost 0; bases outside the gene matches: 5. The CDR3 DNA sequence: TGTGCCAGCAGCTTAGTGCTAGCGGGAACTAGCACAGATACGCAGTATTTT. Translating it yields CASSLVLAGTSTDTQYF.